The TCR beta chain under discussion was sequenced for a study of T cells in narcolepsy (dated by TCRdb to 2016 to 2019). With respect to the entire study: Healthy control donors were enrolled in the study alongside patients who had narcolepsy type 1 or type 2 (NT1, NT2). The study sought autoreactive T cells targeting hypocretin neuron self-antigens (hypocretin, TRIB2) in narcolepsy patients, using TCR Vbeta sequencing to track clonotypes in blood and CSF. Broader findings and caveats from the paper: In plots comparing CSF and blood CD4+ T cell clonotypes from the same patient, HCRT-specific and TRIB2-specific autoreactive clonotypes were highlighted. Numbers of sequenced blood memory CD4+ clonotypes were comparable, averaging about 40,000 in patients and about 30,000 in controls. According to the report, autoreactive clonotypes were detected serially in the blood of the same patients and of different patients, but not in healthy controls. No sequences matching autoreactive T cell clones were present in some of the blood memory CD4+ repertoires from patients and controls.

The protocol used for the library was the immunoSEQ multiplex PCR assay. This immuneACCESS table, as held by TCRdb, lists in-frame sequences with V and J called but not all clones. Of the missing ones, under half trace to an unresolved V gene in checked studies; the others have no known cause. The sample contains about 32,000 clones, roughly 77% of them found a single time. About 1.1% of the sample rests with the top ten. Memory CD4+ T cells were sorted ex vivo from peripheral blood of narcolepsy patients and healthy controls for TCR Vbeta sequencing. Notes on this clone: Its antigen is unknown. No much larger clonotype is one base removed from it; base qualities were not supplied.

The source is a human donor with narcolepsy. The sample comprised CD45RA- memory CD4+ T cells from PBMCs. Read against the paper, the sample's cell subset or site label means: memory T cells sorted ex vivo from peripheral blood.

CDR3 protein: CASSPPKGDFYGYTF. The DNA sequence is as follows: TGTGCCAGCTCACCACCTAAGGGGGACTTTTATGGCTACACCTTC. This sequence uses TRBV18 and TRBJ1-2, and the D gene may be TRBD1, 6 bases matching. Relative to germline, V is 0 bases shorter and J is 5 bases shorter, with 13 bases between their ends. From the germline V gene, CDR1 is KGHSH and CDR2 is LQKENI. Reading from cysteine to phenylalanine, the CDR3 counts 15 amino acids. The read is trimmed to its CDR3 DNA, 45 bases read in frame from base 1.